This paragraph covers one T cell receptor beta chain sequence. This clonotype was found many times. Its binding antigen is unknown. No much larger clone exists at a distance of one base, and base qualities are not known. CDR1 is given as SGHKS and CDR2 as YYEKEE, both from the germline V gene (reference sequence). Inclusive of the bounding cysteine and phenylalanine, the CDR3 is 12 residues long. The sequence is cut down to CDR3 DNA, 36 bases in frame from base 1. V and J lose 5 bases and 1 base, and a span of 7 bases separates them. What this sample's treatment or condition label stands for: live attenuated yellow fever vaccine strain. At each blood-draw timepoint, two biological replicates of bulk PBMCs were collected. PBMCs were isolated from peripheral blood using a standard Ficoll-Paque protocol. TriZol was used to extract RNA from bulk PBMCs, CD4 and CD8 fractions, and dextramer-positive and dextramer-negative fractions.

The data are from a study of T cells after yellow fever vaccination (dated by TCRdb to between 2018 and 2021). For context, the study as a whole: The SMART-Seq v4 Ultra Low Input RNA kit was used to prepare libraries from fractions with low cell numbers. To follow T-cell clones before and after primary and booster YFV17D yellow fever vaccination, bulk TCR alpha and beta repertoires were sequenced over time. The cohort comprised two healthy male donors, one aged 18 to 29 and one aged 30 to 40 years. Blood was drawn at multiple timepoints before and after primary and secondary immunization, with bulk PBMC replicates and cell subsets isolated. Findings and caveats that apply to the study as a whole: After the booster, most clones that had expanded after primary vaccination were detected again (around 95% of CD4 and about 88% of CD8), suggesting broad maintenance of memory. Only a couple of donors were included in the study, so the extent to which the findings can be generalized is limited. A small share of clonotypes occurred in both CD4 and CD8 compartments, likely arising from convergent recombination. Compared with the primary T-cell response, the secondary T-cell response was faster but weaker, reaching its peak on day 5 rather than on day 15. Computational filtering was required because FACS-sorted repertoires could contain abundant contaminating clonotypes from the bulk population.

TCR cDNA was made using 5'RACE template switching, a step that added a universal primer site and unique molecular identifiers. cDNA synthesis was primed from both the TCR alpha and TCR beta constant segments. Library amplification involved two PCR steps, and the second step added sample barcodes and sequencing adapters. Sequencing of libraries was performed on Illumina HiSeq 2500 (2x100 bp) or NovaSeq (2x150 bp). The paper's data handling went like this. Reads were demultiplexed and collapsed into UMI consensus sequences with MIGEC, and V(D)J alignment was performed with MiXCR. Vaccine-responding clonotypes were defined with edgeR using replicate PBMC samples, requiring FDR below 0.01 and a log2 fold change above 5 up to day 15. Each bulk clonotype received a CD4 or CD8 identity based on whether the sequenced CD4 or CD8 repertoire contained that clonotype at higher abundance. The public reads were reprocessed in TCRdb via fastp at Q25 and MiXCR, keeping in-frame beta chains. Every CDR3 protein is listed once, alongside the most common genes and DNA of its rows. TCRdb, not the authors, supplied the V and J calls. The sample data list 300,000 to 450,000 distinct CDR3 sequences, and around 8.1% of these were observed just once. The ten largest account for around 17% of the sample.

The input for sequencing was PBMCs, taken roughly seven weeks after the first yellow fever vaccination. The sequence joins TRBV5-5 to TRBJ2-7; no D gene is confidently identified. This clonotype was obtained from a man aged 18 to 30 who received the YFV17D yellow fever vaccine. CDR3 reads: CASSFGSYEQYF. The nucleotide sequence reads TGTGCCAGCAGTTTTGGGTCCTACGAGCAGTACTTC.